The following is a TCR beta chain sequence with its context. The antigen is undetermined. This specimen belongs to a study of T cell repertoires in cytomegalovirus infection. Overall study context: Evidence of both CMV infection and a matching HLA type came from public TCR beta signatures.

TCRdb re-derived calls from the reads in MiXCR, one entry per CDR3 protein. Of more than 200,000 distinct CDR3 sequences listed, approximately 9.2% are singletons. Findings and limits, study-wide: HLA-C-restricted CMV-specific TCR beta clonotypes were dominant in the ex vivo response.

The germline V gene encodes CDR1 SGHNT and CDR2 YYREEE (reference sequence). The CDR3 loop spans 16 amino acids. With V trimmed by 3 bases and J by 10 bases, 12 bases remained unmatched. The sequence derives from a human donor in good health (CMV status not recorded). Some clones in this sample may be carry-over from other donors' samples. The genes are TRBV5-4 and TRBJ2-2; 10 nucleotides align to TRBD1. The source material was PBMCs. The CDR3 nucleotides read TGTGCCAGCAGCTGGCGGTTGACAGGGGGCCCCTCGGAGCTGTTTTTT. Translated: CASSWRLTGGPSELFF.